This TCR beta chain was sequenced in a study of blood T cell repertoires in COVID-19. On the study more broadly: Some COVID-19 samples were acute and others convalescent; all came from the United States, Italy and Spain. Nucleic acid was either cDNA or gDNA, and it came from T cells, B-cell-depleted T cells, or PBMCs.

The CDR3 runs 11 residues. V shed 0 bases and J shed 6 bases, with 5 bases lying between them. CDR1 and CDR2 from the germline V gene are DFQATT and SNEGSKA (reference sequence). Per the original methods: By means of reference gene primer amplification, nucleated cell counts were estimated. Clones were sequenced by immunoSEQ multiplex PCR, and TCRdb holds only the in-frame ones, with some missing. V and J calls plus clone size are reproduced from that table; the DNA served to infer D and trimming. The profile shows under 150,000 clones, 88% of them singletons. The TCR sequence derives from a human donor in a cohort sampled during active COVID-19. Sample: peripheral blood. The rearrangement links TRBV20-1 to TRBJ1-2; unclear D gene. The CDR3 DNA reads as TGCAGTGCTAGAGACGGGGATGGCTACACCTTC. Amino acids: CSARDGDGYTF.